Shown below are 10 T cell receptor beta chains from a single sample sequenced in a study of cytomegalovirus exposure and HLA in healthy donors. Primers: 60 Vbeta forward and 13 Jbeta reverse. Data came from immunoSEQ multiplex PCR; TCRdb stores just in-frame clones and leaves some out. The table shows around 170,000 clones, with 80% occurring only once. Sequencing was performed on PBMCs. The receptors shown here come from a man in his forties in good health and CMV-seropositive.

A few counts support this clone. The chain combines TRBV7-9 with TRBJ2-5; 12 nucleotides align to TRBD2. V lost 5 bases to trimming and J lost 5 bases; unmatched junction nucleotides: 6. Germline loops: CDR1 SEHNR, CDR2 FQNEAQ (reference sequence). The CDR3 totals 15 residues. The CDR3 sequence is CASSIPSGGAETQYF. In nucleotides, the CDR3 is TGTGCCAGCAGCATCCCTAGCGGGGGGGCGGAGACCCAGTACTTC.

CDR3 DNA sequence: TGTGCCAGTAGTCCAGGGAGGTCTTACACCGGGGAGCTGTTTTTT. Translated, it gives CASSPGRSYTGELFF. The chain employs TRBV19 and TRBJ2-2; D possibly corresponds to TRBD2 (6 bases). The CDR3 extends over 15 amino acids. CDR1 and CDR2 from the germline V gene are LNHDA and SQIVND (reference sequence). V was shortened by 5 bases and J by 3 bases, with 13 bases between the two germline ends. Drawing the rest from reference TRBV19 and TRBJ2-2, the complete variable domain is DGGITQSPKYLFRKEGQNVTLSCEQNLNHDAMYWYRQDPGQGLRLIYYSQIVNDFQKGDIAEGYSVSREKKESFPLTVTSAQKNPTAFYLCASSPGRSYTGELFFGEGSRLTVL.

The count of this clone is one. The rearrangement uses TRBV13 and TRBJ2-2; TRBD1 matches at 7 bases. Per germline, CDR1 PRHDT and CDR2 FYEKMQ (reference sequence). This CDR3 spans 15 amino acids. Unmatched junction bases numbered 6, after V lost 2 bases and J lost 6 bases. The CDR3 reads CASSLRVQGSGELFF. CDR3 DNA sequence: TGTGCCAGCAGCTTAAGGGTACAGGGGTCCGGGGAGCTGTTTTTT.

The chain employs TRBV10-1 and TRBJ2-5; tentatively, D is TRBD2 (6 bases). Germline V lookup: CDR1 WNHNN, CDR2 SYGVQD (reference sequence). This CDR3 spans 15 amino acids. V was cut by 0 bases and J by 2 bases, with 10 bases left in between. DNA for the CDR3: TGCGCCAGCAGTGAGTCGATGGGGGGACAAGAGACCCAGTACTTC. As protein: CASSESMGGQETQYF.

J is TRBJ1-2 and V is TRBV30, with 9 bases matching TRBD1. The germline V gene has CDR1 GTSNPN and CDR2 SVGIG (reference sequence). V gave up 5 bases and J gave up 0 bases; unmatched junction bases: 4. The CDR3 spans 14 residues. In DNA form, the CDR3 reads TGTGCCTGGGGACAGGGGAGCCCTAACTATGGCTACACCTTC. Encoded protein: CAWGQGSPNYGYTF. The whole variable domain, remainder taken from reference TRBV30 and TRBJ1-2, is SQTIHQWPATLVQPVGSPLSLECTVEGTSNPNLYWYRQAAGRGLQLLFYSVGIGQISSEVPQNLSASRPQDRQFILSSKKLLLSDSGFYLCAWGQGSPNYGYTFGSGTRLTVV.

This chain joins TRBV21-1 and TRBJ2-6; TRBD2 is taken as the D call from the table, unchecked against the DNA. TRBV21-1 is an annotated pseudogene. The CDR3 is 16 residues long. As DNA, the CDR3 is TGTGCCAGCAGCAGGAGGGTCCCACCTGGGGCCAACGTCCTGACTTTC. Its translation is CASSRRVPPGANVLTF.

This clone was detected only once. The gene calls are TRBV7-9 and TRBJ2-4, with D possibly TRBD2 on 6 matching bases. CDR3 size: 16 residues. Trimming cost V 3 bases and J 4 bases, with 16 bases left between them. Germline V gives CDR1 SEHNR, CDR2 FQNEAQ (reference sequence). The CDR3 DNA sequence: TGTGCCAGCAGCTTCGACCGGGGGATTTCTAAAAACATTCAGTACTTC. Translating it yields CASSFDRGISKNIQYF.

CDR3 coding DNA: TGCGCCAGCAGCCAAACAGCGGACTCTGGAAACACCATATATTTT. Amino acid sequence: CASSQTADSGNTIYF. The J gene is TRBJ1-3, the V gene TRBV4-1, with D unresolved. Germline lookup yields CDR1 MGHRA and CDR2 YSYEKL. The CDR3 covers 15 residues. Trimming left V 2 bases short and J 0 bases short, with 8 bases between.

The chain uses TRBV19 and TRBJ2-7, with D tentatively TRBD2 (6 bases). CDR3 length equals 14 residues. Trimming left V 6 bases short and J 5 bases short, with 17 bases between. Germline loops: CDR1 LNHDA, CDR2 SQIVND (reference sequence). The CDR3 DNA reads as TGTGCCAGTAGCCCACAGACTAGTGGCCACGAGCAGTACTTC. This encodes CASSPQTSGHEQYF. Supplemented by reference TRBV19 and TRBJ2-7, the full variable domain reads DGGITQSPKYLFRKEGQNVTLSCEQNLNHDAMYWYRQDPGQGLRLIYYSQIVNDFQKGDIAEGYSVSREKKESFPLTVTSAQKNPTAFYLCASSPQTSGHEQYFGPGTRLTVT.

The rearrangement joins TRBV11-2 to TRBJ1-3; possibly TRBD1 for D (5 bases). The germline V and J ends were trimmed by 0 bases and 4 bases, with 13 bases remaining between them. This CDR3 comprises 16 residues. Germline CDR1 and CDR2: SGHAT and FQNNGV. The CDR3 DNA reads TGTGCCAGCAGCTTAGATAGGGGCGTCGTCGGAAACACCATATATTTT. Protein: CASSLDRGVVGNTIYF. The variable domain in full, completed from reference TRBV11-2 and TRBJ1-3, reads EAGVAQSPRYKIIEKRQSVAFWCNPISGHATLYWYQQILGQGPKLLIQFQNNGVVDDSQLPKDRFSAERLKGVDSTLKIQPAKLEDSAVYLCASSLDRGVVGNTIYFGEGSWLTVV.